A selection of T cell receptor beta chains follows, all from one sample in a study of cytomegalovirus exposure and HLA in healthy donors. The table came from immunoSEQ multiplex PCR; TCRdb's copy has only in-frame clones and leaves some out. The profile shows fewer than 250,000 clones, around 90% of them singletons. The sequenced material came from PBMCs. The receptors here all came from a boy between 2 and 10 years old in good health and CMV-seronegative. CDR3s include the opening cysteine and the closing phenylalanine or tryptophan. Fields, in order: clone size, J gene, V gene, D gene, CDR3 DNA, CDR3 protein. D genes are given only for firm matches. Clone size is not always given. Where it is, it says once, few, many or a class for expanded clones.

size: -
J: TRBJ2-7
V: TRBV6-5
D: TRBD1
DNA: TGTGCCAGCAGTTACTCGTGGGTACAGGGGGGCCCTGGGCAGTACTTC
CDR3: CASSYSWVQGGPGQYF

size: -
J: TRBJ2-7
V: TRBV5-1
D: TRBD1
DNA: TGCGCCAGCAGCTTGGCACGGACAGGGACCTACGAGCAGTACTTC
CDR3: CASSLARTGTYEQYF

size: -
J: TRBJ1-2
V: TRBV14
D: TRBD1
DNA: TGTGCCAGCAGCCAAGGGAAGGACAGGCTTTTCTTAGGCTACACCTTC
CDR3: CASSQGKDRLFLGYTF

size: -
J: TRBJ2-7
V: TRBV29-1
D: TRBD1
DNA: TGCAGCGTTTTCGGGACAGGGGTCTCCTACGAGCAGTACTTC
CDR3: CSVFGTGVSYEQYF

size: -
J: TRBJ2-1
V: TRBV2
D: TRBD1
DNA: TGTGCCAGCAGTGTAGGCAGGGGGCGCTGGAATGAGCAGTTCTTC
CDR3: CASSVGRGRWNEQFF

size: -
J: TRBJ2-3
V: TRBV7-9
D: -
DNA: TGTTCCAGCAGCCCGGCAGGGACGGGGACTTTGGATACGCAGTATTTT
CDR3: CSSSPAGTGTLDTQYF

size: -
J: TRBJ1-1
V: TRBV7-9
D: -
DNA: TGTGCCAGCAGCCGATCACCTGAACGGTCCGAAGCTTTCTTT
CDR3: CASSRSPERSEAFF

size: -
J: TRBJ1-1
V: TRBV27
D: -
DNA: TGTGCCAGCAGCTTGGAGGGAGGGACTGAAGCTTTCTTT
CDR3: CASSLEGGTEAFF

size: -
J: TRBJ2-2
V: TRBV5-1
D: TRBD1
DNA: TGCGCCAGCAGCCTGGGGGGACAGGGAAACACCGGGGAGCTGTTTTTT
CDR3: CASSLGGQGNTGELFF

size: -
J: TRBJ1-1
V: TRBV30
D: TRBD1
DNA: TGTGCCTGGAGTCGACAGGGGGGCACTGAAGCTTTCTTT
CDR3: CAWSRQGGTEAFF

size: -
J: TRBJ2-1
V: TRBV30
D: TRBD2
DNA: TGTGCCTGGAGTTCGGGACTAGCGGGCTACTCCTACAATGAGCAGTTCTTC
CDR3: CAWSSGLAGYSYNEQFF

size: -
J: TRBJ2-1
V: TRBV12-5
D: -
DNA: TGTGCTAGTGCCCCCGGAGGGCCGGACAATGAGCAGTTCTTC
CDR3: CASAPGGPDNEQFF

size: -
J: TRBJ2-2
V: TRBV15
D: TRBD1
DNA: TGTGCCGCGGAGGACAGGGAGCGCGGGGAGCTGTTTTTT
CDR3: CAAEDRERGELFF

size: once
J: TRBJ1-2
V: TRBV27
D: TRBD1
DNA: TGTGCCAGCAGCATCGGGACAGGGGTAGGCTACACCTTC
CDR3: CASSIGTGVGYTF

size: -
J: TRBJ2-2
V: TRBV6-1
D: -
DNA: TGTGCCAGCAGCGGACTCGCCACGAACACCGGGGAGCTGTTTTTT
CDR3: CASSGLATNTGELFF

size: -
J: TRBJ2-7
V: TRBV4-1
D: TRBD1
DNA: TGCGCCAGCAGCCAATCACGGACAGGGGACGAGCAGTACTTC
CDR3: CASSQSRTGDEQYF

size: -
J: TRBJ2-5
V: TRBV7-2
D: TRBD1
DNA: TGTGCCAGCAGCCCGAAAGGGGGCGAGACCCAGTACTTC
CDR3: CASSPKGGETQYF

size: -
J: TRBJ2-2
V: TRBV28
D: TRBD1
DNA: TGTGCCAGCAGTTCACCGGGACAGACAAACACCGGGGAGCTGTTTTTT
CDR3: CASSSPGQTNTGELFF

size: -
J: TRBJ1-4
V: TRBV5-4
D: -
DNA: TGTGCCAGCAGCTTATTTTCGGATGAAAAACTGTTTTTT
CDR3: CASSLFSDEKLFF

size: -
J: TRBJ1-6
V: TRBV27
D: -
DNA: TGTGCCAGCGCGGCCTCCAGCTCCTATAATTCACCCCTCCACTTT
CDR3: CASAASSSYNSPLHF

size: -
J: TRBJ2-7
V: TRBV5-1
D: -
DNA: TGCGCCAGCAGCGACAGGTTCTACGAGCAGTACTTC
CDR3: CASSDRFYEQYF

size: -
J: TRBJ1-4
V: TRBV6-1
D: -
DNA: TGTGCCAGCAGTCAGGGGAATGAAAAACTGTTTTTT
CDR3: CASSQGNEKLFF

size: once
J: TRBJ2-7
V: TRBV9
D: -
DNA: TGTGCCAGCGGCGTAGGATCGGGGATCTACGAGCAGTACTTC
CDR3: CASGVGSGIYEQYF

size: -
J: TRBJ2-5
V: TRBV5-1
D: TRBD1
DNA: TGCGCCAGCAGCTTGTTTGAGACAGGGGGCGGGAGGACCCAGTACTTC
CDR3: CASSLFETGGGRTQYF

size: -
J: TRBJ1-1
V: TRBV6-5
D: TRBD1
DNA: TGTGCCAGCAGTCCCCTCGAGGGGGCGGGCGGAGCTTTCTTT
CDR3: CASSPLEGAGGAFF

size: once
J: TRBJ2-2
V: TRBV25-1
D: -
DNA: TGTGCCAGCAGTGAGGTGGGTGGACAGAGGAACACCGGGGAGCTGTTTTTT
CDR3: CASSEVGGQRNTGELFF

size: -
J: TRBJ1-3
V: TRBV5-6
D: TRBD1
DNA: TGTGCCAGCAGCTGGACAGGGACCGGAAACACCATATATTTT
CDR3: CASSWTGTGNTIYF

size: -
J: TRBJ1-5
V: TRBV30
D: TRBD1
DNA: TGTGCCTGGAGTCTCGGACAGGGCAATCAGCCCCAGCATTTT
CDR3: CAWSLGQGNQPQHF

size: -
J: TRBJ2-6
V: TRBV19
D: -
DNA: TGTGCCAGTAGTCCCCCGGTGGGGGCGGCCAACGTCCTGACTTTC
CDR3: CASSPPVGAANVLTF

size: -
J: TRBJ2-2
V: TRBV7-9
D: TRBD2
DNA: TGTGCCAGCAGCTTAAGGGCCGGGACTAGCCCGAACGGGGAGCTGTTTTTT
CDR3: CASSLRAGTSPNGELFF

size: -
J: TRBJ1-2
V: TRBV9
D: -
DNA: TGTGCCAGTAGCCGGGACTCTCGAGGCTACACCTTC
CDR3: CASSRDSRGYTF

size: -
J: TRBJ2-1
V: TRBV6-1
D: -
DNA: TGTGCCAGCAGCGGGAACACCTACAATGAGCAGTTCTTC
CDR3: CASSGNTYNEQFF

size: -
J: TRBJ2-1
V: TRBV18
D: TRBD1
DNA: TGTGCCAGCTCACCACGGACAGGGGGGGACAATGAGCAGTTCTTC
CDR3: CASSPRTGGDNEQFF

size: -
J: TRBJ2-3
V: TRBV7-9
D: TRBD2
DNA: TGTGCCAGCAGCGCCAGCGGGGGTACAGATACGCAGTATTTT
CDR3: CASSASGGTDTQYF

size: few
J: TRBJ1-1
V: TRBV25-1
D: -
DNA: TGTGCCAGCAGATCAGTTGAAGCTTTCTTT
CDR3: CASRSVEAFF

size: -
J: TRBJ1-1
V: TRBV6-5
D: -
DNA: TGTGCCAGCTGCACAGTGGGCACTGAAGCTTTCTTT
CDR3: CASCTVGTEAFF

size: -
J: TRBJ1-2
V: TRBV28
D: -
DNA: TGTGCCAGCAGCTCCGATGGCTACACCTTC
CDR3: CASSSDGYTF

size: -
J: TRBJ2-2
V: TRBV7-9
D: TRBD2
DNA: TGTGCCAGCAGCAAAGGGACTAGCGGATACACCGGGGAGCTGTTTTTT
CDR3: CASSKGTSGYTGELFF

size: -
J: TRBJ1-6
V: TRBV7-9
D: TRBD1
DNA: TGTTCCAGCAGCTTAGGGACAGGGCTTCCTGGGAATTCACCCCTCCACTTT
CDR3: CSSSLGTGLPGNSPLHF

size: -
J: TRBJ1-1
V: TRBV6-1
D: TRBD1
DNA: TGTGCCAGCAGTTTGGACAGGGGCACTGAAGCTTTCTTT
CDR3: CASSLDRGTEAFF

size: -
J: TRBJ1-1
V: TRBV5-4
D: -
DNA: TGTGCCAGCAGCCTCGGTCCGAACACTGAAGCTTTCTTT
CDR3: CASSLGPNTEAFF

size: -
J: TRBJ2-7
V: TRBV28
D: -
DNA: TGTGCCAGCAGTCGGCAGGCCTTGCCCGAGCAGTACTTC
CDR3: CASSRQALPEQYF

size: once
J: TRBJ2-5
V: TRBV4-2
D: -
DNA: TGTGCCAGCAGCCGAGACGGGACCCAGTACTTC
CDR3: CASSRDGTQYF

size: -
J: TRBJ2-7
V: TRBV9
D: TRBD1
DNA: TGTGCCAGCAGCGTAGTACGGACAGGGATATACGAGCAGTACTTC
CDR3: CASSVVRTGIYEQYF

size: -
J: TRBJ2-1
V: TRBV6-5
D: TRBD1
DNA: TGTGCCAGCAGTTATGAGACAGGGGGGGGGAATGAGCAGTTCTTC
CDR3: CASSYETGGGNEQFF

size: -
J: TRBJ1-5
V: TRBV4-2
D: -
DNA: TGTGCCAGCAGCCAAGACTCGGACTTGCAGCCCCAGCATTTT
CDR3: CASSQDSDLQPQHF

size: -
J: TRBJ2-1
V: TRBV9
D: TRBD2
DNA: TGTGCCAGCAGTCTAGGTGGACTAGCGGAGTACAATGAGCAGTTCTTC
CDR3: CASSLGGLAEYNEQFF

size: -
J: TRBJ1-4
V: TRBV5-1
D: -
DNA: TGCGCCAGCAGCATGACGGGGGGGAATGAAAAACTGTTTTTT
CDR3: CASSMTGGNEKLFF

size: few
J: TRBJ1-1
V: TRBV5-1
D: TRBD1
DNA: TGCGCCAGCAGCCTGCTGACAGGGGGCACTGAAGCTTTCTTT
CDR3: CASSLLTGGTEAFF

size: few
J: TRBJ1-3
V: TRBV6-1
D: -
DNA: TGTGCCAGCAGTGTGCTTTGGGGGCAGAGAAACACCATATATTTT
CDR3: CASSVLWGQRNTIYF

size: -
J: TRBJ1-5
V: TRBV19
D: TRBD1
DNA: TGTGCCAGCGATACAGGGGACCAGCCCCAGCATTTT
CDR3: CASDTGDQPQHF

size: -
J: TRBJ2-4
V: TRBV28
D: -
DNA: TGTGCCAGCAGTTTATGGGAGGGGAATCCTAGTATAGCCAAAAACATTCAGTACTTC
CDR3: CASSLWEGNPSIAKNIQYF

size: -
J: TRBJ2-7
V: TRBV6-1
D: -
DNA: TGTGCCAGCAGTGAAGAAACAGCAGAAAACGAGCAGTACTTC
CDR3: CASSEETAENEQYF

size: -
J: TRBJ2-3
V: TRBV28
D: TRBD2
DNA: TGTGCCAGCAGACAGGTTGGGCTAGCGGCCTTCACAGATACGCAGTATTTT
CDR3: CASRQVGLAAFTDTQYF

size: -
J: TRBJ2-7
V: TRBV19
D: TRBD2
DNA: TGTGCCAGTAGTGCTCTAGCGGGAGGGCCCTCCGACGAGCAGTACTTC
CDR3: CASSALAGGPSDEQYF